These 20 T cell receptor beta chains were all obtained from the same sample, sequenced in a study of blood T cell repertoires in COVID-19. The assay was immunoSEQ multiplex PCR, and TCRdb's table has in-frame clones only and misses some. The top ten hold over 9% of the sample, which has 200,000 to 250,000 clones, 87% seen once. Sequencing was performed on PBMCs or T cells enriched from blood (not recorded which). The receptors originated from a young man with acute COVID-19.

This clone has just one count. The gene calls are TRBV5-6 and TRBJ1-1; D might be TRBD1 (5 bases). Trimming cost V 0 bases and J 3 bases, with 15 bases left between them. CDR3 length: 16 residues. CDR1 is SGHDT, CDR2 YYEEEE, per germline. This chain's CDR3 is CASSLAQWQGDTEAFF. The CDR3 nucleotides read TGTGCCAGCAGCTTGGCGCAGTGGCAGGGTGACACTGAAGCTTTCTTT.

This sequence joins TRBV11-3 and TRBJ1-1; no firm D call. The germline CDR1 and CDR2 sequences are SGHNT and YENEEA. The ends were cut back, 3 bases at V and 1 base at J, with 6 bases in the middle. This CDR3 has 13 amino acids. This chain's CDR3 is CASSLRENTEAFF. In nucleotides, the CDR3 is TGTGCCAGCAGCTTGAGAGAGAACACTGAAGCTTTCTTT.

This sequence joins TRBV18 and TRBJ2-3; 10 nucleotides match TRBD2. Trimming at V came to 6 bases and at J to 5 bases, leaving 8 bases not matched to a gene. The CDR3 totals 15 residues. Germline V lookup: CDR1 KGHSH, CDR2 LQKENI. Written as DNA, the CDR3 is TGTGCCAGCTCGGCCCTAGCGGGAGTGGAAGATACGCAGTATTTT. It encodes CASSALAGVEDTQYF.

The chain has TRBV5-6 and TRBJ1-1; 7 bases fit TRBD1. Per the germline V gene, CDR1 is SGHDT and CDR2 is YYEEEE. The CDR3 is 14 residues long. The J segment lost 1 base and the V segment lost 4 bases, leaving 4 bases of the junction unmatched. The CDR3, as DNA: TGTGCCAGCAGCCAGGACAGGACGAACACTGAAGCTTTCTTT. Translating it yields CASSQDRTNTEAFF.

V gene TRBV4-1 combines with J gene TRBJ2-1, with 8 bases aligning to TRBD1. The V gene end was trimmed by 5 bases and the J gene end by 14 bases; junction bases not matched to a gene: 17. The CDR3 runs 15 residues. Germline CDR1 reads MGHRA; CDR2 reads YSYEKL. This CDR3 reads CASSVDENSGQGKFF. The CDR3 coding sequence is TGCGCCAGCAGCGTTGACGAAAACTCCGGACAGGGCAAGTTCTTC.

This sequence joins TRBV27 and TRBJ1-4, with D maybe TRBD1 (5 bases). Germline CDR1 is MNHEY and CDR2 is SMNVEV (reference sequence). Trimming removed 2 bases at V and 6 bases at J, with 10 bases between. The CDR3 is 14 residues long. This CDR3 reads CASSLTVGDEKLFF. The CDR3 region has the DNA TGTGCCAGCAGTTTAACCGTAGGGGATGAAAAACTGTTTTTT.

This sequence joins TRBV5-4 and TRBJ2-2; 13 positions match TRBD2. CDR3 length: 17 amino acids. The germline gives CDR1 SGHNT, CDR2 YYREEE (reference sequence). Trimming cost V 0 bases and J 6 bases; bases outside gene matches: 5. The CDR3 region has the DNA TGTGCCAGCAGCTTGGGGTGGACTAGCGGGAGTTCCGGGGAGCTGTTTTTT. The encoded protein is CASSLGWTSGSSGELFF.

This sequence joins TRBV28 and TRBJ1-2; 11 bases are a match to TRBD1. This CDR3 contains 14 residues. Germline CDR1 and CDR2: MDHEN and SYDVKM. Unmatched junction bases numbered 5, after V lost 6 bases and J lost 5 bases. The CDR3 spells CASSGQGAVYGYTF. CDR3 coding DNA: TGTGCCAGCAGCGGACAGGGGGCGGTATATGGCTACACCTTC.

This rearrangement joins TRBV9 to TRBJ2-3; D not resolved. Germline assignment: CDR1 SGDLS and CDR2 YYNGEE. V lost 0 bases, J lost 3 bases, and 14 bases lay in between. This CDR3 region has 16 residues. CDR3 sequence reads: CASSVGFSGQTDTQYF. The CDR3 nucleotides read TGTGCCAGCAGCGTAGGATTTAGTGGGCAAACAGATACGCAGTATTTT.

This clone occurred a few times. This chain uses TRBV28 with TRBJ1-3, with D hard to call. The germline CDR1 and CDR2 sequences are MDHEN and SYDVKM. CDR3 length equals 15 residues. V lost 4 bases and J 1 base, leaving 11 bases between the germline ends. The CDR3 protein is CASSSRNPSGNTIYF. The CDR3, as DNA: TGTGCCAGCAGTTCTAGGAACCCTTCTGGAAACACCATATATTTT.

This chain connects TRBV6-5 to TRBJ1-6; 8 positions agree with TRBD1. Germline V gene lookup returns CDR1 MNHEY and CDR2 SVGAGI. V shed 5 bases and J 9 bases; nucleotides not matched to a gene: 9. The CDR3 is made up of 15 amino acids. The CDR3 region has the DNA TGTGCCAGCAGTCCGGAGACAGGGGATTCTTCACCCCTCCACTTT. Translation: CASSPETGDSSPLHF.

The CDR3 DNA reads TGTGCCAGCAGCTTAATGGGGCTAGCGGGAGGGGAAGATACGCAGTATTTT. Its translation: CASSLMGLAGGEDTQYF. The gene calls are TRBV7-3 and TRBJ2-3; 12 nucleotides agree with TRBD2. CDR1 and CDR2 from the germline V gene are SGHTA and FQGTGA. Losses at the gene ends were 1 base for V and 5 bases for J; bases not matched to a gene: 7. This CDR3 spans 17 amino acids.

The CDR3 sequence is CASSFSDRAIEAFF. CDR3 nucleotides: TGCGCCAGCAGCTTCTCCGACAGGGCTATTGAAGCTTTCTTT. V usage is TRBV5-1 and J usage is TRBJ1-1; 7 positions match TRBD1. With 2 bases clipped from V and 7 bases from J, the junction kept 8 bases outside the gene matches. Germline loops: CDR1 SGHRS, CDR2 YFSETQ. This CDR3 spans 14 amino acids.

This chain joins TRBV27 and TRBJ2-1; D not certain. Germline V gene lookup returns CDR1 MNHEY and CDR2 SMNVEV (reference sequence). This CDR3 has 12 amino acids. V lost 2 bases and J 15 bases, leaving 14 bases between the germline ends. The CDR3 here is CASSLIGDWLFF. The CDR3 region has the DNA TGTGCCAGCAGTTTAATAGGAGATTGGCTGTTCTTC.

The sample holds one count of this clone. A junction end diverges from the germline sequence, so it may reflect a read error. J is TRBJ2-2 and V is TRBV7-7; D gene ambiguous. Germline CDR1 is SSHAT and CDR2 is FNYEAQ (reference sequence). This CDR3 comprises 12 residues. Here the CDR3 DNA reads TGTGCTAGCAGGCGGAACACCGGGGAGCTGTTTTTT. Protein: CASRRNTGELFF. Full variable domain (missing parts from reference TRBV7-7 and TRBJ2-2): GAGVSQSPRYKVTKRGQDVTLRCDPISSHATLYWYQQALGQGPEFLTYFNYEAQPDKSGLPSDRFSAERPEGSISTLTIQRTEQRDSAMYRCASRRNTGELFFGEGSRLTVL.

As for this clone: Other DNA sequences in this specimen translate into the identical CDR3. The chain recombines TRBV6-5 with TRBJ1-6, with TRBD1 matching 9 bases. This CDR3 is 16 amino acids long. Germline V gene data show CDR1 as MNHEY and CDR2 as SVGAGI. V shed 2 bases and J 8 bases; nucleotides not matched to a gene: 7. The CDR3 here is CASSYLGTGLDSPLHF. CDR3 in DNA: TGTGCCAGCAGTTACCTCGGGACAGGGTTGGATTCACCCCTCCACTTT.

This clone was found a few times. The chain has TRBV5-1 and TRBJ2-1, with TRBD2 as a possible D gene (6 bases). Germline-derived CDR1 and CDR2 are SGHRS and YFSETQ. The CDR3 is 15 amino acids. Trimming pared 0 bases from V and 2 bases from J, leaving 9 bases between. The CDR3 sequence is CASSLESGPYNEQFF. The CDR3 DNA follows: TGCGCCAGCAGCTTGGAGAGCGGGCCCTACAATGAGCAGTTCTTC.

The chain is built from TRBV30 and TRBJ1-1, with D possibly TRBD1 on 6 matching bases. This CDR3 has 17 residues. The ends were cut back, 4 bases at V and 0 bases at J, with 21 bases in the middle. CDR1 is GTSNPN and CDR2 is SVGIG in the germline V gene (reference sequence). The chain's CDR3 is CAWTNPRTALMNTEAFF. Written as DNA, the CDR3 is TGTGCCTGGACCAACCCGCGGACAGCCCTAATGAACACTGAAGCTTTCTTT. Together with reference TRBV30 and TRBJ1-1, the CDR3 gives the full variable domain: SQTIHQWPATLVQPVGSPLSLECTVEGTSNPNLYWYRQAAGRGLQLLFYSVGIGQISSEVPQNLSASRPQDRQFILSSKKLLLSDSGFYLCAWTNPRTALMNTEAFFGQGTRLTVV.

The V and J genes are TRBV28 and TRBJ2-7; 7 positions match TRBD1. Germline CDR1 is MDHEN and CDR2 is SYDVKM. There are 14 residues in the CDR3. The J segment lost 0 bases and the V segment lost 10 bases, leaving 9 bases of the junction unmatched. CDR3 DNA: TGTGCCACCGGGACCGGGACAGTCTCCTACGAGCAGTACTTC. Protein sequence: CATGTGTVSYEQYF.

V and J are TRBV11-3 and TRBJ1-1, with 8 positions matching TRBD1. Trimming removed 4 bases from V and 7 bases from J; junction bases left unmatched: 8. CDR3 length: 14 amino acids. Looked up from germline, CDR1 is SGHNT and CDR2 is YENEEA. CDR3 coding DNA: TGTGCCAGCAGCTCTGGGACAGGTCAAGGTGAAGCTTTCTTT. Translating it yields CASSSGTGQGEAFF. Using reference TRBV11-3 and TRBJ1-1 for the parts outside the CDR3, the full variable domain is EAGVVQSPRYKIIEKKQPVAFWCNPISGHNTLYWYLQNLGQGPELLIRYENEEAVDDSQLPKDRFSAERLKGVDSTLKIQPAELGDSAVYLCASSSGTGQGEAFFGQGTRLTVV.